One sample yielded the 29 T cell receptor beta chains listed below, sequenced in a study of cytomegalovirus exposure and HLA in healthy donors. Amplification used 60 Vbeta primers and 13 Jbeta primers. Method: immunoSEQ multiplex PCR; TCRdb's copy keeps in-frame clones and lacks some. This table has around 91,000 clones, about nine tenths appearing once. The sequenced material came from PBMCs. These receptors were obtained from a man aged 25-45 years in good health and CMV-seropositive.

CDR3 bases: TGTGCCAGCAGCTCCGGGACAAGCAATCAGCCCCAGCATTTT. It is translated as CASSSGTSNQPQHF. The chain couples TRBV11-2 to TRBJ1-5; the D gene is possibly TRBD1 (6 bases). In germline, CDR1 is SGHAT, CDR2 FQNNGV. This CDR3 has 14 amino acids. With 4 bases removed from V and 1 base from J, the gap between germline ends came to 8 bases.

This clone has just one count. The J gene is TRBJ1-5, the V gene TRBV7-2; weak D call: TRBD1 (5 bases). The germline V gene has CDR1 SGHTA and CDR2 FQGNSA. The germline V and J ends were trimmed by 5 bases and 0 bases, with 8 bases remaining between them. CDR3 length: 14 residues. CDR3 region: CASSRQYSNQPQHF. CDR3 nucleotides: TGTGCCAGCAGCCGACAGTATAGCAATCAGCCCCAGCATTTT.

The CDR3 spells CASSGSSLRDSTRDTQYF. The CDR3 DNA reads as TGTGCCAGCAGTGGAAGCTCTCTCCGGGACAGCACGAGAGATACGCAGTATTTT. J is TRBJ2-3 and V is TRBV2; 7 bases match TRBD1. This CDR3 has 18 amino acids. CDR1 is SNHLY, CDR2 FYNNEI, per germline. Germline trimming cut 4 bases from V and 5 bases from J; bases unmatched to any gene: 18.

V is TRBV11-2 and J is TRBJ2-7; D remains unclear. The CDR3 consists of 13 residues. Germline values: CDR1 SGHAT, CDR2 FQNNGV. V dropped 2 bases and J dropped 6 bases, with 11 bases sitting between them. CDR3 DNA: TGTGCCAGCAGCTTATCTACTGTCCTCGAGCAGTACTTC. It specifies CASSLSTVLEQYF.

The J gene is TRBJ2-5, the V gene TRBV5-6; 9 positions match TRBD1. The CDR3 sequence is 15 residues long. J lost 6 bases, V lost 0 bases, and 6 bases had no gene match. Germline loops: CDR1 SGHDT, CDR2 YYEEEE. In nucleotides, the CDR3 is TGTGCCAGCAGCTTGGACAGGGGGCGTCTAAAGACCCAGTACTTC. It yields the protein CASSLDRGRLKTQYF.

This sequence joins TRBV29-1 and TRBJ1-2, with 12 positions matching TRBD1. The CDR3 contains 14 residues. Germline-derived CDR1 and CDR2 are SQVTM and ANQGSEA. With 4 bases clipped from V and 3 bases from J, the junction kept 3 bases outside the gene matches. CDR3 residues: CSVGDRGPHYGYTF. The DNA for the CDR3 is TGCAGCGTTGGGGACAGGGGGCCCCACTATGGCTACACCTTC.

This clone is a singleton in its sample. The V and J genes are TRBV7-8 and TRBJ1-1; D unclear. V gave up 2 bases and J gave up 4 bases, with 11 bases separating them. Germline-derived CDR1 and CDR2 are SGHVS and FQNEAQ. This CDR3 is 14 amino acids long. The CDR3 DNA sequence: TGTGCCAGCAGCTTAAGGAGGAGGGCCACTGAAGCTTTCTTT. It yields the protein CASSLRRRATEAFF.

V and J are TRBV28 and TRBJ2-7; no clear D. The germline V gene has CDR1 MDHEN and CDR2 SYDVKM. Between the trimmed V and J ends, which lost 5 bases and 4 bases, there was a span of 15 bases. This CDR3 region has 14 residues. In DNA form, the CDR3 reads TGTGCCAGCAGTCAGGCCCTGGGTGTGTACGAGCAGTACTTC. Its translation: CASSQALGVYEQYF.

This chain joins TRBV28 and TRBJ2-2; 11 nucleotides agree with TRBD1. Germline CDR1 is MDHEN and CDR2 is SYDVKM. The CDR3 totals 16 residues. V dropped 5 bases and J dropped 4; count of bases not matched to a gene: 6. The CDR3, as DNA: TGTGCCAGCAGTGATCCCGGGACAGGGGGCACCGGGGAGCTGTTTTTT. Protein product: CASSDPGTGGTGELFF.

V and J are TRBV2 and TRBJ1-1, with TRBD1 matching 8 bases. This CDR3 region has 17 residues. Germline values: CDR1 SNHLY, CDR2 FYNNEI. Trimming took 0 bases from V and 4 from J; bases not matched to a gene: 10. CDR3 region: CASSEATGGIGFTEAFF. The CDR3 bases are TGTGCCAGCAGTGAAGCCACAGGGGGGATAGGTTTCACTGAAGCTTTCTTT.

V is TRBV5-1 and J is TRBJ2-3, with 14 bases fitting TRBD2. This CDR3 spans 15 amino acids. After removal of 4 bases from V and 6 bases from J, the junction contained 4 bases not matched to a gene. CDR1 is SGHRS and CDR2 is YFSETQ in the germline V gene. Here the CDR3 reads CASSTGTSGSDTQYF. The CDR3 bases are TGCGCCAGCAGCACCGGGACTAGCGGGAGTGATACGCAGTATTTT.

The chain employs TRBV5-4 and TRBJ2-7, with D perhaps TRBD2 (5 bases). V lost 9 bases and J 3 bases, leaving 19 bases between the germline ends. This CDR3 region has 14 residues. CDR1 is SGHNT, CDR2 YYREEE, per germline (reference sequence). CDR3 DNA sequence: TGTGCCACCCGCCCGGGTGGGGAGAACTACGAGCAGTACTTC. Translated, it gives CATRPGGENYEQYF.

The chain employs TRBV7-9 and TRBJ1-5; possible D gene TRBD1, 5 bases. V was clipped by 2 bases and J by 2 bases, with 19 bases between them. Looked up from germline, CDR1 is SEHNR and CDR2 is FQNEAQ (reference sequence). The CDR3 spans 18 residues. CDR3 nucleotides: TGTGCCAGCAGCTTATGTGTTGCAGGGCTCACTGGCAATCAGCCCCAGCATTTT. This sequence encodes CASSLCVAGLTGNQPQHF.

The chain links TRBV28 to TRBJ2-1; 8 nucleotides line up with TRBD2. The CDR3 is made up of 17 amino acids. The V gene end was trimmed by 3 bases and the J gene end by 4 bases; junction bases not matched to a gene: 11. Germline lookup yields CDR1 MDHEN and CDR2 SYDVKM. The CDR3 is CASSFAIGPGGYNEQFF. The CDR3 nucleotides are TGTGCCAGCAGTTTCGCTATCGGGCCGGGAGGGTACAATGAGCAGTTCTTC.

This chain connects TRBV10-3 to TRBJ2-7; 10 bases line up with TRBD2. CDR3 length equals 15 residues. V lost 4 bases, J lost 3 bases, and 6 bases stayed unmatched. Per germline, CDR1 ENHRY and CDR2 SYGVKD. Here the CDR3 DNA reads TGTGCCATCAGTGGCTCAACTAGCGGGATCTACGAGCAGTACTTC. It specifies CAISGSTSGIYEQYF.

This chain joins TRBV27 and TRBJ2-1; 8 nucleotides line up with TRBD2. CDR1 is MNHEY, CDR2 SMNVEV, per germline (reference sequence). This CDR3 has 15 residues. J was trimmed by 8 bases and V by 1 base; bases with no gene match: 7. CDR3 in DNA: TGTGCCAGCAGTTTATATTGGACTAGCATCCATGAGCAGTTCTTC. It translates to CASSLYWTSIHEQFF.

The table lists this clone with a few counts. The gene calls are TRBV14 and TRBJ2-1; D perhaps matches TRBD1 (6 bases). Between the trimmed V and J ends, which lost 5 bases and 4 bases, there was a span of 9 bases. This CDR3 spans 13 amino acids. Per the germline V gene, CDR1 is SGHDN and CDR2 is FVKESK. The CDR3 coding sequence is TGTGCCAGCAGCATACAGGGTTACAATGAGCAGTTCTTC. As protein: CASSIQGYNEQFF.

This clone was picked up one time. This sequence joins TRBV25-1 and TRBJ1-2; 8 bases agree with TRBD1. V lost 5 bases, J lost 4 bases, and 15 bases stayed unmatched. CDR1 is MGHDK and CDR2 is SYGVNS in the germline V gene. CDR3 length: 17 amino acids. The CDR3 reads CASSSPIDRGLGYGYTF. As DNA, the CDR3 is TGTGCCAGCAGTTCACCAATAGACAGGGGTTTGGGCTATGGCTACACCTTC.

The chain uses TRBV15 and TRBJ2-7; a possible D gene is TRBD2 (5 bases). Looked up from germline, CDR1 is LNHNV and CDR2 is YYDKDF (reference sequence). Trimming cost V 0 bases and J 4 bases, with 10 bases left between them. The CDR3 is made up of 14 amino acids. The CDR3: CATSRESDSYEQYF. The CDR3 coding sequence is TGTGCCACCAGCAGAGAATCGGACTCTTACGAGCAGTACTTC.

This sequence joins TRBV4-2 and TRBJ2-1; possible D gene TRBD2, 7 bases. Germline CDR1 reads LGHNA; CDR2 reads YNFKEQ. V was pared by 0 bases and J by 0 bases, with 15 bases between. The CDR3 has 18 residues. The CDR3 spells CASSQEGGPQSSYNEQFF. The CDR3 bases are TGTGCCAGCAGCCAAGAGGGGGGGCCTCAGAGCTCCTACAATGAGCAGTTCTTC.

The chain employs TRBV6-1 and TRBJ2-1; D is unclear. CDR1 and CDR2 (germline): MNHNS, SASEGT. Trimming shortened V by 4 bases and J by 6 bases, and 10 bases separated the two germline ends. The CDR3 runs 13 residues. CDR3 amino acids: CASSVVASNEQFF. Here the CDR3 DNA reads TGTGCCAGCAGTGTTGTGGCTAGCAATGAGCAGTTCTTC.

The chain uses TRBV30 and TRBJ2-7; 8 bases line up with TRBD1. Germline CDR1 and CDR2: GTSNPN and SVGIG (reference sequence). V was clipped by 2 bases and J by 6 bases; unmatched bases: 6. The CDR3 runs to 13 residues. The CDR3 nucleotides are TGTGCCTGGAGTTGGACAGGGAAAGGCGAGCAGTACTTC. Its protein is CAWSWTGKGEQYF.

This chain joins TRBV5-1 and TRBJ2-7; 8 bases map to TRBD1. J gave up 2 bases and V 5 bases, and 6 bases lay outside the gene matches. The CDR3 contains 14 residues. The germline V gene has CDR1 SGHRS and CDR2 YFSETQ. CDR3 loop: CASRTGTGAYEQYF. The CDR3 DNA reads as TGCGCCAGCAGAACCGGGACAGGAGCCTACGAGCAGTACTTC.

This clone was counted once. The J gene is TRBJ1-2, the V gene TRBV5-1; no clear D. Trimming cost V 0 bases and J 6 bases, with 6 bases left between them. This CDR3 is 12 amino acids long. Germline CDR1 SGHRS, CDR2 YFSETQ. The CDR3 here is CASSLDCHGYTF. CDR3 in DNA: TGCGCCAGCAGCTTGGACTGCCATGGCTACACCTTC.

The genes are TRBV5-1 and TRBJ2-2; D is uncertain. V lost 1 base and J 7 bases, leaving 14 bases between the germline ends. Germline CDR1 is SGHRS and CDR2 is YFSETQ. The CDR3 is 15 amino acids. The DNA for the CDR3 is TGCGCCAGCAGCTTGTTCGGCGGCTCGAGCGGGGAGCTGTTTTTT. This gives the protein CASSLFGGSSGELFF.

As DNA, the CDR3 is TGTGCCAGCAGCCTACACCCTCCTATAGCCCCATATAACTATGGCTACACCTTC. Translation gives CASSLHPPIAPYNYGYTF. The chain is built from TRBV7-2 and TRBJ1-2; D is uncertain. The length of the CDR3 is 18 residues. V lost 5 bases and J lost 1, with 23 bases in between. CDR1 and CDR2 (germline): SGHTA, FQGNSA.

The chain links TRBV29-1 to TRBJ2-1; TRBD2 matches at 10 bases. The CDR3 has 13 amino acids. V trimming: 4 bases; J trimming: 9 bases; junction bases outside the gene matches: 6. Germline CDR1 SQVTM, CDR2 ANQGSEA. CDR3 bases: TGCAGCGTTGGTCTAGCGGGAGATCTTGAGCAGTTCTTC. Translated: CSVGLAGDLEQFF.

The chain couples TRBV5-8 to TRBJ2-1, with TRBD2 matching 10 bases. The CDR3 has 16 amino acids. The J segment lost 5 bases and the V segment lost 4 bases, leaving 9 bases of the junction unmatched. Germline V gene lookup returns CDR1 SGHTS and CDR2 YDEGEE. CDR3 region: CASSMLAGVRNNEQFF. The CDR3 region has the DNA TGTGCCAGCAGCATGCTAGCGGGAGTAAGGAACAATGAGCAGTTCTTC.

J is TRBJ2-1 and V is TRBV5-1, with 11 bases identical to TRBD2. The J segment lost 8 bases and the V segment lost 2 bases, leaving 6 bases of the junction unmatched. The CDR3 contains 15 residues. Germline V gives CDR1 SGHRS, CDR2 YFSETQ. The CDR3 nucleotides read TGCGCCAGCAGCTTTATAGCGGGAGGGGATTATGAGCAGTTCTTC. The encoded protein is CASSFIAGGDYEQFF.